This T cell receptor beta chain was sequenced in a study of blood T cell repertoires in COVID-19. Whole-study context: T cells, B-cell-depleted T cells, or PBMCs supplied cDNA or gDNA.

In the original analysis: Estimated nucleated cell counts came from reference gene primer amplification. TCRdb's copy holds only in-frame clones and misses some; the assay was immunoSEQ multiplex PCR. From that table come the V and J calls and clone size; the DNA was used to work out D and trimming. This repertoire shows a few hundred thousand clones, about 90% found once; its top ten account for 0.95% to 1.5%. This clone was observed a few times. Trimming took 8 bases from V and 1 from J, leaving 12 bases between them. CDR3 length equals 13 residues. Germline V gene data show CDR1 as MNHEY and CDR2 as SMNVEV (reference sequence).

Input material: peripheral blood. This chain links TRBV27 with TRBJ2-7; no clear D gene. This TCR was recovered from a man in his forties with acute or convalescent COVID-19. The chain's CDR3 is CASALGQSYEQYF. The CDR3 region has the DNA TGTGCCAGCGCGTTGGGCCAATCCTACGAGCAGTACTTC.